This is a list of T cell receptor beta chains from one sample in a study of Graves' ophthalmopathy and Graves' hyperthyroidism. Each CDR3 protein gets one entry after TCRdb re-called the multiplex PCR reads with MiXCR. Of about 390,000 distinct CDR3 sequences listed, about a sixth are singletons. What was sequenced was peripheral blood. These receptor sequences come from an adult woman with stable Graves' hyperthyroidism. Both conserved end residues are part of each CDR3. The D gene is left open where the match is weak. Size tells how often a clone was seen (once, few, many) or the class of an expanded clone, and some rows leave it out.

>-|TRBJ2-4|TRBV28|few
TGTGCCAGCAGTTTCCCCCGGGACAAAAACATTCAGTACTTC
CASSFPRDKNIQYF
>TRBD1|TRBJ2-7|TRBV6-2/TRBV6-3|many
TGTGCCAGCAGTTACCCCCGACGACAGGGGCACTACGAGCAGTACTTC
CASSYPRRQGHYEQYF
>TRBD2|TRBJ2-2|TRBV4-1|many
TGCGCCAGCAGCCAACCTCCGGGAGGTCTGGTAGGGGAGCTGTTTTTT
CASSQPPGGLVGELFF
>-|TRBJ1-2|TRBV28|many
TGTGCCAGCAGTTTCAGGGTCCTGTATGGCTACACCTTC
CASSFRVLYGYTF
>-|TRBJ2-7|TRBV20-1|many
TGCAGTGCTCGAGCCCGGGGCCGCGCCTACGAGCAGTACTTC
CSARARGRAYEQYF
>-|TRBJ2-7|TRBV5-6|few
TGTGCCAGCAGTCTACTAGGCAGGGCGGGGGAGCAGTACTTC
CASSLLGRAGEQYF
>-|TRBJ1-5|TRBV3-1|-
TGTGCCAGCAGCCAAGCCAACCGGGACTTGGGGCATCAGCCCCAGCATTTT
CASSQANRDLGHQPQHF
>-|TRBJ1-6|TRBV12-3/TRBV12-4|few
TGTGCCAGCAGTTTAGCTGGCCAGACTCCCCTCCACTTT
CASSLAGQTPLHF
>TRBD2|TRBJ2-2|TRBV11-2|few
TGTGCCAGCAGCTTCCGTAGCGGGAGGTACACCGGGGAGCTGTTTTTT
CASSFRSGRYTGELFF
>-|TRBJ1-2|TRBV7-9|many
TGTGCCAGCAGCCCCAAGGGAAACTATGGCTACACCTTC
CASSPKGNYGYTF
>TRBD1|TRBJ1-5|TRBV11-1|many
TGTGCCAGCAGCCTCGGCATCAGGGGGCAAGGGCAGCCCCAGCATTTT
CASSLGIRGQGQPQHF
>-|TRBJ1-1|TRBV29-1|many
TGCAGCGTTGGCCAAGGGGGTTTCGCTGAAGCTTTCTTT
CSVGQGGFAEAFF
>-|TRBJ1-1|TRBV12-3/TRBV12-4|many
TGTGCCAGCAGTTTCGGGAGGAACACTGAAGCTTTCTTT
CASSFGRNTEAFF
>TRBD2|TRBJ2-7|TRBV20-1|few
TGCAGTGCTAGAGACGGACTAGAGAATAGGAGAGAGCAGTACTTC
CSARDGLENRREQYF
>TRBD1|TRBJ1-2|TRBV4-3|-
TGCGCCAGCAGCCCCGGGACAGGGGGCCCTGGCTACACCTTC
CASSPGTGGPGYTF
>-|TRBJ1-5|TRBV6-1|-
TGTGCCCTATCTCAATCAATCTCTCAGCCCCAGCATTTT
CALSQSISQPQHF
>TRBD1|TRBJ2-5|TRBV5-1|many
TGCGCCAGCAGCGCAACGGGACAGCCACAAGAGACCCAGTACTTC
CASSATGQPQETQYF
>-|TRBJ2-4|TRBV6-1|many
TGTGCCAGCAGTGCAGGGGTAGCCAAAAACATTCAGTACTTC
CASSAGVAKNIQYF
>TRBD1|TRBJ1-1|TRBV18|few
TGTGCCAGCTCACCAATACTAACGGTCACAGGGGAGGTTGAAGCTTTCTTT
CASSPILTVTGEVEAFF
>-|TRBJ1-1|TRBV6-2/TRBV6-3|few
TGTGCCAGCAGTTACTCGAGCGGGCTTAACACTGAAGCTTTCTTT
CASSYSSGLNTEAFF
>-|TRBJ1-2|TRBV20-1|-
TGCAGTGCTAGAGGCGTTGTAGATAACTATGGCTACACCTTC
CSARGVVDNYGYTF
>TRBD2|TRBJ2-5|TRBV11-2|many
TGTGCCAGCAGCTTGGGGGGGGGAGAAGGTGGGACCCAGTACTTC
CASSLGGGEGGTQYF
>TRBD1|TRBJ1-1|TRBV30|many
TGTGCCTGGAGTGGTTTTCCCGGGACAGGGGGCCCTGAAGCTTTCTTT
CAWSGFPGTGGPEAFF
>-|TRBJ2-4|TRBV6-2/TRBV6-3|-
TGTGCCAGCACCCGGCTTGGCATTAAGTACTTC
CASTRLGIKYF
>-|TRBJ2-7|TRBV12-3/TRBV12-4|-
TGTGCCAGCAGTTTTGACAGACGCTACGAGCAGTACTTC
CASSFDRRYEQYF
>-|TRBJ1-1|TRBV2|-
TGTGCCAGCAGGCGCACCGGGACCGACACTGAAGCTTTCTTT
CASRRTGTDTEAFF
>-|TRBJ2-5|TRBV24-1|many
TGTGCCACCAGTGATAGGACAGACCCGCGAAAGACCCAGTACTTC
CATSDRTDPRKTQYF
>-|TRBJ1-1|TRBV12-3/TRBV12-4|many
TGTGCCAGCAGTAGTGACAGCCTGCGCACTGAAGCTTTCTTT
CASSSDSLRTEAFF
>TRBD1|TRBJ2-7|TRBV7-2|many
TGTGCCAGCAGACACGGCCAGGACAGGGCCTACGAGCAGTACTTC
CASRHGQDRAYEQYF
>-|TRBJ1-3|TRBV6-2/TRBV6-3|many
TGTGCCAGCAGGAGCCGACTGCTCATCTCTGGAAACACCATATATTTT
CASRSRLLISGNTIYF
>-|TRBJ1-5|TRBV29-1|many
TGCAGCGTTGACTTGGGGGGGCTCGATCAGCCCCAGCATTTT
CSVDLGGLDQPQHF
>TRBD1|TRBJ2-2|TRBV12-3/TRBV12-4|-
TGTGCCAGCCGGACAGGGCTGAGCACCGGGGAGCTGTTTTTT
CASRTGLSTGELFF
>-|TRBJ2-7|TRBV13|-
TGTGCCAGCAGCACCGGGACTCCCATGGGCGAGCAGTACTTC
CASSTGTPMGEQYF
>-|TRBJ1-1|TRBV12-3/TRBV12-4|-
TGTGCCAGCAGTTGGGACCGTGAAGCTTTCTTT
CASSWDREAFF
>-|TRBJ1-2|TRBV6-5|many
TGTGCCAGTCGGACGGGATTTGGGGGCTACACCTTC
CASRTGFGGYTF
>TRBD1|TRBJ2-6|TRBV28|many
TGTGCCAGCAGTTTACCGATGTGGACAGGGGGCAAAGGCTCTGGGGCCAACGTCCTGACTTTC
CASSLPMWTGGKGSGANVLTF
>-|TRBJ1-5|TRBV19|many
TGTGCCAGTAGTAGGGACCCCCCCGGGTGGCCCCAGCATTTT
CASSRDPPGWPQHF
>-|TRBJ1-2|TRBV7-2|many
TGTGCCAGCAACTTATATGGGGTGGCTAACTATGGCTACACCTTC
CASNLYGVANYGYTF
>-|TRBJ2-7|TRBV20-1|many
TGCAGTGCTAGAGATCGCGTGAGCTCCTACGAGCAGTACTTC
CSARDRVSSYEQYF